This is a list of T cell receptor beta chains from one sample in a study of post-analysis software for immune sequencing data. TCRdb processed the PCR reads anew with MiXCR; each CDR3 protein has one entry. The sample lists roughly 730,000 distinct CDR3 sequences, 25% to 30% seen once, with approximately 0.6% in the top ten. The sample was blood. These receptors all come from a girl between 10 and 17 years old with multiple sclerosis. Each CDR3 is given with its conserved first and last residue. Fields, in order: J gene, D gene, V gene, clone size, CDR3 DNA, CDR3 protein. A D gene is named only where the DNA matches it firmly. Some rows mark clone size as missing; the rest say once, few, many or name a class of expanded clone.

J gene: TRBJ2-7
D gene: TRBD1
V gene: TRBV28
clone size: NA
CDR3 DNA: TGTGCCGCCACAGACAGGGGATCCTGCGAGCAGTACTTC
CDR3 protein: CAATDRGSCEQYF

J gene: TRBJ2-3
D gene: TRBD2
V gene: TRBV5-1
clone size: NA
CDR3 DNA: TGCGCCAGCAGCCTCTCCAGCGGGAGGGGGGGAGATACGCAGTATTTT
CDR3 protein: CASSLSSGRGGDTQYF

J gene: TRBJ1-6
D gene: NA
V gene: TRBV4-3
clone size: NA
CDR3 DNA: TGCGCCAGCAGCCAAGATTCTGGGGATTTTAGTGATTCACCCCTCCACTTT
CDR3 protein: CASSQDSGDFSDSPLHF

J gene: TRBJ2-2
D gene: TRBD2
V gene: TRBV5-1
clone size: NA
CDR3 DNA: TGCGCCAGCAGCTACGGACTAGCGGGCGCACCGCGAGGGGAGCTGTTTTTT
CDR3 protein: CASSYGLAGAPRGELFF

J gene: TRBJ2-7
D gene: NA
V gene: TRBV20-1
clone size: NA
CDR3 DNA: TGCAGTGCTCTGAGAGGGGGAGTATCAGACGAGCAGTACTTC
CDR3 protein: CSALRGGVSDEQYF

J gene: TRBJ2-3
D gene: NA
V gene: TRBV7-9
clone size: NA
CDR3 DNA: TGTGCCAGCAGCTCCCGGGGGACAGATAGCACAGATACGCAGTATTTT
CDR3 protein: CASSSRGTDSTDTQYF

J gene: TRBJ1-2
D gene: NA
V gene: TRBV9
clone size: few
CDR3 DNA: TGTGCCAGCAGCGTATCCCATAACTATGGCTACACCTTC
CDR3 protein: CASSVSHNYGYTF

J gene: TRBJ1-3
D gene: NA
V gene: TRBV6-6
clone size: NA
CDR3 DNA: TGTGCCAGCAGTTACACAACAGGGAGCTCTGGAAACACCATATATTTT
CDR3 protein: CASSYTTGSSGNTIYF

J gene: TRBJ2-1
D gene: NA
V gene: TRBV7-2
clone size: few
CDR3 DNA: TGTGCCAGCAGCTTTCACTTAAGAGGGAATGAGCAGTTCTTC
CDR3 protein: CASSFHLRGNEQFF

J gene: TRBJ2-7
D gene: TRBD2
V gene: TRBV6-2/TRBV6-3
clone size: NA
CDR3 DNA: TGTGCCAGCATCCCAGGACTAGCGGGCCGACGCGTCTACGAGCAGTACTTC
CDR3 protein: CASIPGLAGRRVYEQYF

J gene: TRBJ2-2
D gene: NA
V gene: TRBV4-3
clone size: NA
CDR3 DNA: TGCGCCAGCAGCCGCGGGGCGGGGACGAACACCGGGGAGCTGTTTTTT
CDR3 protein: CASSRGAGTNTGELFF

J gene: TRBJ1-6
D gene: TRBD1
V gene: TRBV7-2
clone size: NA
CDR3 DNA: TGTGCCAGCAGCCATACAGGGGTAGAGGATTCACCCCTCCACTTT
CDR3 protein: CASSHTGVEDSPLHF

J gene: TRBJ2-1
D gene: NA
V gene: TRBV10-3
clone size: NA
CDR3 DNA: TGTGCCATCAGGATAGGATACGAGCAGTTCTTC
CDR3 protein: CAIRIGYEQFF

J gene: TRBJ1-1
D gene: NA
V gene: TRBV12-3/TRBV12-4
clone size: NA
CDR3 DNA: TGTGCCAGCAGTTCGCCGCCAGGGCCCTCCCCAACTGAAGCTTTCTTT
CDR3 protein: CASSSPPGPSPTEAFF

J gene: TRBJ2-1
D gene: NA
V gene: TRBV20-1
clone size: NA
CDR3 DNA: TGCAGTGCTAGAGCCCTTAGTGAGCAGTTCTTC
CDR3 protein: CSARALSEQFF

J gene: TRBJ2-1
D gene: TRBD2
V gene: TRBV13
clone size: few
CDR3 DNA: TGTGCCAGCAGCTCTATACCTAGGACTAGCGGGAGCTTAAATGAGCAGTTCTTC
CDR3 protein: CASSSIPRTSGSLNEQFF

J gene: TRBJ2-7
D gene: TRBD2
V gene: TRBV5-1
clone size: few
CDR3 DNA: TGCGCCAGCAGCTTGAATGGCGGGAGGCAACACTACGAGCAGTACTTC
CDR3 protein: CASSLNGGRQHYEQYF

J gene: TRBJ2-5
D gene: NA
V gene: TRBV9
clone size: few
CDR3 DNA: TGTGCCAGCAGCGTAGAGGCGGGGCCACAAGAGACCCAGTACTTC
CDR3 protein: CASSVEAGPQETQYF

J gene: TRBJ2-5
D gene: TRBD1
V gene: TRBV20-1
clone size: few
CDR3 DNA: TGCAGTGCTACCCCAACCGCAGGGGGCCAAGAGACCCAGTACTTC
CDR3 protein: CSATPTAGGQETQYF

J gene: TRBJ1-4
D gene: NA
V gene: TRBV7-2
clone size: NA
CDR3 DNA: TGTGCCAGCAGCTCCCCAACGACACCCGATGAAAAACTGTTTTTT
CDR3 protein: CASSSPTTPDEKLFF

J gene: TRBJ1-5
D gene: NA
V gene: TRBV5-5
clone size: NA
CDR3 DNA: TGTGCCAGCAGCTTGGCTCAGGGAATCGGTCAGCCCCAGCATTTT
CDR3 protein: CASSLAQGIGQPQHF

J gene: TRBJ2-6
D gene: NA
V gene: TRBV12-3/TRBV12-4
clone size: few
CDR3 DNA: TGTGCCAGCAGTTTTGAGCTAGCTGGGGCCAACGTCCTGACTTTC
CDR3 protein: CASSFELAGANVLTF

J gene: TRBJ1-4
D gene: NA
V gene: TRBV4-3
clone size: few
CDR3 DNA: TGCGCCAGCAGCCACGTGGGGGTTGCAACTAATGAAAAACTGTTTTTT
CDR3 protein: CASSHVGVATNEKLFF

J gene: TRBJ2-3
D gene: TRBD1
V gene: TRBV6-5
clone size: NA
CDR3 DNA: TGTGCCAGCAGCCCACTGGACAGGGGCCCAGATACGCAGTATTTT
CDR3 protein: CASSPLDRGPDTQYF

J gene: TRBJ2-7
D gene: TRBD2
V gene: TRBV20-1
clone size: NA
CDR3 DNA: TGCAGTGCCGTACGGACTAGCGGGGCCTACGAGCAGTACTTC
CDR3 protein: CSAVRTSGAYEQYF

J gene: TRBJ1-5
D gene: NA
V gene: TRBV6-2/TRBV6-3
clone size: few
CDR3 DNA: TGTGCCAGCAGTCCACTAACAGTACAGCCCCAGCATTTT
CDR3 protein: CASSPLTVQPQHF

J gene: TRBJ2-1
D gene: TRBD2
V gene: TRBV2
clone size: NA
CDR3 DNA: TGTGCCAGCAGTGGGCCTAGCGGGGGGCGATTCTTCTCCTACAATGAGCAGTTCTTC
CDR3 protein: CASSGPSGGRFFSYNEQFF

J gene: TRBJ1-2
D gene: NA
V gene: TRBV5-1
clone size: NA
CDR3 DNA: TGCGCCAGCAGGACCCCCGATCGCCCCGCGTTCACCTTC
CDR3 protein: CASRTPDRPAFTF

J gene: TRBJ2-7
D gene: TRBD1
V gene: TRBV6-2/TRBV6-3
clone size: NA
CDR3 DNA: TGTGCCAGCAGAAGCCGGGACAGGGGCATCCACGAGCAGTACTTC
CDR3 protein: CASRSRDRGIHEQYF

J gene: TRBJ2-5
D gene: NA
V gene: TRBV5-1
clone size: few
CDR3 DNA: TGCGCCAGCAGCAGCGGGGACAGGAGATTCGACGAGACCCAGTACTTC
CDR3 protein: CASSSGDRRFDETQYF

J gene: TRBJ2-1
D gene: TRBD1
V gene: TRBV6-5
clone size: NA
CDR3 DNA: TGTGCCAGCAGTAACATACAGGGGGGTGGGGAGCAGTTCTTC
CDR3 protein: CASSNIQGGGEQFF

J gene: TRBJ2-7
D gene: NA
V gene: TRBV6-1
clone size: NA
CDR3 DNA: TGTGCCAGCAGTGAAGCGGTCTCGAGCGAGCAGTACTTC
CDR3 protein: CASSEAVSSEQYF

J gene: TRBJ2-3
D gene: TRBD2
V gene: TRBV10-3
clone size: few
CDR3 DNA: TGTGCCATCAGTGACAGGGTACTAGCGGGAGGAGAAGATACGCAGTATTTT
CDR3 protein: CAISDRVLAGGEDTQYF

J gene: TRBJ2-5
D gene: NA
V gene: TRBV7-9
clone size: NA
CDR3 DNA: TGTGCCAGCAGCTTACGAGCCCTTGGGGACAAGGAAGAGACCCGGTACTTC
CDR3 protein: CASSLRALGDKEETRYF

J gene: TRBJ1-2
D gene: TRBD1
V gene: TRBV11-2
clone size: NA
CDR3 DNA: TGTGCCAGCAGCTTAGAGGGGACAGGGAACTATGGCTACACCTTC
CDR3 protein: CASSLEGTGNYGYTF

J gene: TRBJ1-1
D gene: NA
V gene: TRBV12-3/TRBV12-4
clone size: NA
CDR3 DNA: TGTGCCAGCACTGGGACCCCGAGGGACACTGAAGCTTTCTTT
CDR3 protein: CASTGTPRDTEAFF

J gene: TRBJ2-1
D gene: TRBD2
V gene: TRBV6-5
clone size: NA
CDR3 DNA: TGTGCCAGCAGTTACTCGGGCACGGGGGAGGGCCCGATTTTCTACAATGAGCAGTTCTTC
CDR3 protein: CASSYSGTGEGPIFYNEQFF

J gene: TRBJ2-7
D gene: NA
V gene: TRBV6-6
clone size: many
CDR3 DNA: TGTGCCAGCAGTTACTCGAAGGGGATCTACGAGCAGTACTTC
CDR3 protein: CASSYSKGIYEQYF

J gene: TRBJ2-3
D gene: NA
V gene: TRBV4-1
clone size: few
CDR3 DNA: TGCGCCAGCAGCCGCACAAGGACAGACGATACGCAGTATTTT
CDR3 protein: CASSRTRTDDTQYF

J gene: TRBJ1-5
D gene: NA
V gene: TRBV12-3/TRBV12-4
clone size: NA
CDR3 DNA: TGTGCCACCCAGCGGGGAGCGGCTTCGGGCAATCAGCCCCAGCATTTT
CDR3 protein: CATQRGAASGNQPQHF

J gene: TRBJ1-5
D gene: NA
V gene: TRBV27
clone size: NA
CDR3 DNA: TGTGCCAGCAGTTCTGAGCCGTTGAATCAGCCCCAGCATTTT
CDR3 protein: CASSSEPLNQPQHF

J gene: TRBJ1-1
D gene: NA
V gene: TRBV25-1
clone size: NA
CDR3 DNA: TGTGCCAGCAGTGATCTGGCCATCCGGGGGGCTGAAGCTTTCTTT
CDR3 protein: CASSDLAIRGAEAFF

J gene: TRBJ2-7
D gene: TRBD2
V gene: TRBV3-1
clone size: NA
CDR3 DNA: TGTGCCAGCAGCCCTCGCACTAGCGCCGACTCCTACGAGCAGTACTTC
CDR3 protein: CASSPRTSADSYEQYF

J gene: TRBJ2-7
D gene: NA
V gene: TRBV6-1
clone size: few
CDR3 DNA: TGTGCCAGCAGTGAAAGGGGAGGGGGACCAGAAGAGCAGTACTTC
CDR3 protein: CASSERGGGPEEQYF

J gene: TRBJ2-2
D gene: TRBD1
V gene: TRBV20-1
clone size: NA
CDR3 DNA: TGCAGTGCTAGAGGGGACAGAAAGGACGGGGAGCTGTTTTTT
CDR3 protein: CSARGDRKDGELFF

J gene: TRBJ2-7
D gene: NA
V gene: TRBV5-1
clone size: few
CDR3 DNA: TGCGCCAGCAGCAATGGACTAACTGGCTACGAGCAGTACTTC
CDR3 protein: CASSNGLTGYEQYF